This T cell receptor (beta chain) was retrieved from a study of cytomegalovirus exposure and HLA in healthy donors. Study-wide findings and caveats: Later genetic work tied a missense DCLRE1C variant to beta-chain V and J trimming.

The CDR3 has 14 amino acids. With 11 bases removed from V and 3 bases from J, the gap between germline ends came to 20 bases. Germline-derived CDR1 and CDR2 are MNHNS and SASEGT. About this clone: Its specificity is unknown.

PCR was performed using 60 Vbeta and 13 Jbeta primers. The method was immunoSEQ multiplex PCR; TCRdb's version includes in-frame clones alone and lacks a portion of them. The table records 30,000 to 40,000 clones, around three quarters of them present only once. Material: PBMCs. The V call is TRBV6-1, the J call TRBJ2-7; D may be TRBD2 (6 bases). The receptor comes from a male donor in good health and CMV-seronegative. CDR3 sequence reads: CAGGGVPPNYEQYF. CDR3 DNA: TGTGCCGGCGGCGGGGTTCCCCCTAACTACGAGCAGTACTTC.